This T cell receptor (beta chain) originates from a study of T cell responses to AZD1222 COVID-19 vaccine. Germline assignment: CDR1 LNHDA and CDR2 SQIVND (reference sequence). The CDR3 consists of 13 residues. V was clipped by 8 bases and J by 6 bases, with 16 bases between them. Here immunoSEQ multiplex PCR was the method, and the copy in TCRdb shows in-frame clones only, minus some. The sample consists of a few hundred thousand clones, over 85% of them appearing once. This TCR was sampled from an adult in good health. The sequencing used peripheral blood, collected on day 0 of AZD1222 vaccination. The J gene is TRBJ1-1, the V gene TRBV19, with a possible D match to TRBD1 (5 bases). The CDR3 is CASCAQGWAEAFF. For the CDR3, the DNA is TGTGCCAGTTGCGCCCAGGGTTGGGCTGAAGCTTTCTTT.